Presented here are 10 T cell receptor beta chains from one specimen sequenced in a study of blood T cell repertoires in COVID-19. The protocol was immunoSEQ multiplex PCR, while the TCRdb copy is restricted to in-frame clones and leaves out a portion. The data contain around 130,000 clones, roughly four fifths of them singletons. Sequencing was carried out using peripheral blood. The receptors stem from a man aged 35 to 55 with active or convalescent COVID-19.

This clone was seen more than once but under ten times. The V and J genes are TRBV12-2 and TRBJ2-1; the D call of TRBD1 is as the table states it, not checked on the DNA. TRBV12-2 is a pseudogene locus. This CDR3 comprises 16 residues. The CDR3 region has the DNA TGTGCAAGTCGCTTATCGCCAGGGACAGCCGACAATGAGCAGTTCTTC. Protein: CASRLSPGTADNEQFF.

This chain links TRBV10-3 with TRBJ2-7; D remains ambiguous. Trimming removed 3 bases from V and 0 bases from J, with 3 bases in between. Germline V gene sequence: CDR1 ENHRY, CDR2 SYGVKD. The CDR3 length is 12 residues. CDR3 protein: CAISDSSYEQYF. CDR3 nucleotides: TGTGCCATCAGTGACAGCTCCTACGAGCAGTACTTC.

This clone was detected a few times. The V and J genes are TRBV30 and TRBJ1-2; 8 bases line up with TRBD1. From germline, CDR1 is GTSNPN and CDR2 SVGIG (reference sequence). Trimming removed 7 bases from V and 5 bases from J; junction bases left unmatched: 15. This CDR3 region has 15 residues. The CDR3 coding sequence is TGTGCCTCCCGACTGGTGCAGGGGGCGAGGTATGGCTACACCTTC. It yields the protein CASRLVQGARYGYTF. Together with reference TRBV30 and TRBJ1-2, the CDR3 gives the full variable domain: SQTIHQWPATLVQPVGSPLSLECTVEGTSNPNLYWYRQAAGRGLQLLFYSVGIGQISSEVPQNLSASRPQDRQFILSSKKLLLSDSGFYLCASRLVQGARYGYTFGSGTRLTVV.

V gene TRBV5-1 combines with J gene TRBJ2-1, with TRBD2 matching 8 bases. CDR3 length: 16 amino acids. The V gene's germline CDR1 is SGHRS and CDR2 YFSETQ. Unmatched junction bases numbered 19, after V lost 8 bases and J lost 9 bases. CDR3 bases: TGCGCCAGTTTAGCGGGGAGCTCTTGGGCTGGGGGTGAGCAGTTCTTC. Translated: CASLAGSSWAGGEQFF.

The chain joins TRBV6-2 or TRBV6-3 to TRBJ2-7; TRBD1 matches at 8 bases. This CDR3 spans 15 amino acids. Germline V lookup: CDR1 MNHEY, CDR2 SVGEGT. V lost 4 bases to trimming and J lost 4 bases; unmatched junction nucleotides: 9. DNA for the CDR3: TGTGCCAGCAGTTCCGCCGCGGGACAGGTTTACGAGCAGTACTTC. Protein: CASSSAAGQVYEQYF.

This sequence joins TRBV30 and TRBJ2-5; possible D gene TRBD1, 6 bases. Per germline, CDR1 GTSNPN and CDR2 SVGIG (reference sequence). The germline V and J ends were trimmed by 3 bases and 3 bases, with 11 bases remaining between them. CDR3 length: 13 amino acids. The CDR3 reads CAWSLGAKETQYF. The CDR3 nucleotides are TGTGCCTGGAGCCTGGGGGCGAAAGAGACCCAGTACTTC.

V is TRBV5-1 and J is TRBJ1-2; D remains ambiguous. This CDR3 has 15 amino acids. Trimming pared 4 bases from V and 0 bases from J, leaving 13 bases between. Germline V lookup: CDR1 SGHRS, CDR2 YFSETQ. The CDR3 DNA is TGCGCCAGCAGCGACCGGACGGGAGCTAACTATGGCTACACCTTC. As protein: CASSDRTGANYGYTF.

J is TRBJ2-2 and V is TRBV18; possible D gene TRBD2, 6 bases. This CDR3 spans 16 amino acids. Trimming took 0 bases from V and 1 from J, leaving 9 bases between them. CDR1 and CDR2 from the germline V gene are KGHSH and LQKENI. CDR3 region: CASSPPGGVNTGELFF. As DNA, the CDR3 is TGTGCCAGCTCACCACCGGGCGGGGTGAACACCGGGGAGCTGTTTTTT. Based on the CDR3 plus reference TRBV18 and TRBJ2-2, the full variable domain is NAGVMQNPRHLVRRRGQEARLRCSPMKGHSHVYWYRQLPEEGLKFMVYLQKENIIDESGMPKERFSAEFPKEGPSILRIQQVVRGDSAAYFCASSPPGGVNTGELFFGEGSRLTVL.

This chain joins TRBV5-4 and TRBJ2-2; TRBD1 agrees at 10 bases. The CDR3 has 16 residues. Germline V CDR1 and CDR2: SGHNT, YYREEE (reference sequence). With 0 bases clipped from V and 5 bases from J, the junction kept 4 bases outside the gene matches. The CDR3 coding sequence is TGTGCCAGCAGCTTGGGGGGACAGGGGAATACCGGGGAGCTGTTTTTT. As protein: CASSLGGQGNTGELFF. Based on the CDR3 plus reference TRBV5-4 and TRBJ2-2, the full variable domain is ETGVTQSPTHLIKTRGQQVTLRCSSQSGHNTVSWYQQALGQGPQFIFQYYREEENGRGNFPPRFSGLQFPNYSSELNVNALELDDSALYLCASSLGGQGNTGELFFGEGSRLTVL.

In DNA, the CDR3 is TGTGCCAGCAGTGAACGACAGGGCGGCGAGCAGTACTTC. It is translated as CASSERQGGEQYF. This rearrangement joins TRBV2 to TRBJ2-7; 7 nucleotides line up with TRBD1. V was clipped by 2 bases and J by 6 bases; unmatched bases: 4. CDR3 length: 13 amino acids. Germline assignment: CDR1 SNHLY and CDR2 FYNNEI.